These 29 T cell receptor beta chains were all obtained from the same sample, sequenced in a study of blood T cell repertoires in COVID-19. Here immunoSEQ multiplex PCR was the method, and the copy in TCRdb shows in-frame clones only, minus some. The sample gives around 110,000 clones, about nine tenths of which show up once; around 4.2% is in the top ten. The sequenced material came from peripheral blood. Receptors were obtained from a man in his forties with acute or convalescent COVID-19.

This chain uses TRBV29-1 with TRBJ2-7, with 7 positions matching TRBD1. This CDR3 contains 14 residues. CDR1 SQVTM and CDR2 ANQGSEA come from the germline V gene. V trimming: 3 bases; J trimming: 3 bases; junction bases outside the gene matches: 8. The CDR3 nucleotides are TGCAGCGTTGAGAGACAGGGTGAGTTCTACGAGCAGTACTTC. Protein product: CSVERQGEFYEQYF.

The J gene is TRBJ1-4, the V gene TRBV21-1; the D call TRBD1 from the table was never checked on the DNA. TRBV21-1 is a pseudogene locus. The CDR3 sequence is 17 residues long. The CDR3 DNA reads as TGTGCCAGCAGCAAAGCGCCAGGGGCGGTGACTAATGAAAAACTGTTTTTT. This sequence encodes CASSKAPGAVTNEKLFF.

The chain has TRBV6-5 and TRBJ2-7; tentative D call: TRBD1 (6 bases). The CDR3 covers 15 residues. V dropped 0 bases and J dropped 6 bases, with 15 bases sitting between them. CDR1 and CDR2 from the germline V gene are MNHEY and SVGAGI. CDR3 sequence: CASSYSGGAASEQYF. CDR3 nucleotide sequence: TGTGCCAGCAGTTACTCTGGGGGCGCGGCGAGCGAGCAGTACTTC.

In this sample, this clone turned up once. The chain's CDR3 is CAWSRDSNPYEQYF. CDR3 DNA sequence: TGTGCCTGGAGTAGGGACAGCAACCCCTACGAGCAGTACTTC. V and J are TRBV30 and TRBJ2-7; TRBD1 matches 7 bases. V lost 2 bases and J lost 2; bases outside the gene matches: 6. Germline CDR1 and CDR2: GTSNPN and SVGIG (reference sequence). This CDR3 is built from 14 residues.

In its sample, this clone was seen once. The chain employs TRBV7-2 and TRBJ2-1; D may be TRBD2 (5 bases). Germline V gene sequence: CDR1 SGHTA, CDR2 FQGNSA. CDR3 size: 14 residues. V dropped 5 bases and J dropped 9 bases, with 17 bases sitting between them. CDR3 in amino acids: CASSQRSNRGEQFF. CDR3 sequence (DNA): TGTGCCAGCAGCCAGAGGTCCAACCGGGGTGAGCAGTTCTTC.

V gene TRBV19 combines with J gene TRBJ1-5; 7 bases are shared with TRBD1. Germline-derived CDR1 and CDR2 are LNHDA and SQIVND (reference sequence). The CDR3 contains 16 residues. V gave up 9 bases and J gave up 4 bases; unmatched junction bases: 15. Written as DNA, the CDR3 is TGTGCCAGCGACGCTGGGGGACAGACTTTTAATCAGCCCCAGCATTTT. Translation: CASDAGGQTFNQPQHF. Filled out from reference TRBV19 and TRBJ1-5, the complete variable domain reads DGGITQSPKYLFRKEGQNVTLSCEQNLNHDAMYWYRQDPGQGLRLIYYSQIVNDFQKGDIAEGYSVSREKKESFPLTVTSAQKNPTAFYLCASDAGGQTFNQPQHFGDGTRLSIL.

This rearrangement joins TRBV6-2 or TRBV6-3 to TRBJ1-2; 9 nucleotides line up with TRBD1. CDR3 size: 16 residues. Germline CDR1 reads MNHEY; CDR2 reads SVGEGT. Trimming took 3 bases from V and 3 from J; bases not matched to a gene: 8. CDR3 nucleotide sequence: TGTGCCAGCAGTTATTCGTACAGGGGGCGCGACTATGGCTACACCTTC. Translation: CASSYSYRGRDYGYTF.

The chain links TRBV4-1 to TRBJ1-3; no firm D call. Germline CDR1 MGHRA, CDR2 YSYEKL. Trimming removed 0 bases at V and 8 bases at J, with 11 bases between. This CDR3 has 14 residues. CDR3 bases: TGCGCCAGCAGCCAAGATACCCCCCTACACACCATATATTTT. Its translation: CASSQDTPLHTIYF.

This chain links TRBV7-2 with TRBJ1-1; tentatively, D is TRBD1 (6 bases). Germline V gene data show CDR1 as SGHTA and CDR2 as FQGNSA. V was trimmed by 7 bases and J by 4 bases, leaving 16 bases between them. This CDR3 has 14 residues. The CDR3 protein is CASTVTGSGTEAFF. CDR3 nucleotides: TGTGCCAGCACCGTAACAGGGTCGGGCACTGAAGCTTTCTTT.

V gene TRBV9 combines with J gene TRBJ1-6, with 7 nucleotides matching TRBD1. Germline values: CDR1 SGDLS, CDR2 YYNGEE. The CDR3 covers 15 residues. V shed 0 bases and J 8 bases; nucleotides not matched to a gene: 5. The CDR3 DNA is TGTGCCAGCAGCGTAGACCCTACAGGGGATTCACCCCTCCACTTT. The encoded protein is CASSVDPTGDSPLHF.

The chain employs TRBV9 and TRBJ1-2, with D perhaps TRBD1 (5 bases). Between the trimmed V and J ends, which lost 0 bases and 8 bases, there was a span of 11 bases. Germline values: CDR1 SGDLS, CDR2 YYNGEE. CDR3 length: 13 residues. The CDR3 region is CASSVGSGLGYTF. The DNA of the CDR3 is TGTGCCAGCAGCGTAGGTTCAGGGTTAGGCTACACCTTC.

This clone has just one count. The rearrangement links TRBV15 to TRBJ2-3; TRBD2 agrees at 11 bases. CDR1 LNHNV and CDR2 YYDKDF come from the germline V gene (reference sequence). The CDR3 has 14 amino acids. The trim removed 10 bases at V and 2 bases at J, leaving 5 bases unmatched. CDR3 protein: CAIETSGVTDTQYF. The CDR3 bases are TGTGCCATCGAGACTAGCGGGGTCACAGATACGCAGTATTTT.

This chain joins TRBV30 and TRBJ2-3; D unclear. Germline V gene data show CDR1 as GTSNPN and CDR2 as SVGIG (reference sequence). The CDR3 runs 13 residues. Trimming removed 3 bases at V and 1 base at J, with 8 bases between. In DNA form, the CDR3 reads TGTGCCTGGAGCCGGTTCGGCACAGATACGCAGTATTTT. Protein sequence: CAWSRFGTDTQYF. Full variable domain (missing parts from reference TRBV30 and TRBJ2-3): SQTIHQWPATLVQPVGSPLSLECTVEGTSNPNLYWYRQAAGRGLQLLFYSVGIGQISSEVPQNLSASRPQDRQFILSSKKLLLSDSGFYLCAWSRFGTDTQYFGPGTRLTVL.

This chain links TRBV3-1 (or the pseudogene TRBV3-2) with TRBJ1-6; maybe TRBD1 (6 bases). Germline values: CDR1 LGHDT, CDR2 YNNKEL (reference sequence). This CDR3 has 14 amino acids. V gave up 4 bases and J gave up 14 bases, with 18 bases separating them. The CDR3 DNA is TGTGCCAGCAGCCCGGGGAGGGGGGGGTGTTCCCTCCACTTT. Its protein is CASSPGRGGCSLHF.

This chain links TRBV19 with TRBJ1-2, with 7 positions matching TRBD1. Germline loops: CDR1 LNHDA, CDR2 SQIVND (reference sequence). V gave up 7 bases and J gave up 8 bases; unmatched junction bases: 19. The CDR3 runs to 16 residues. The CDR3 nucleotides are TGTGCCAGTACCTCCTCTCCCACAGGGGACTGGTGGGGCTACACCTTC. Protein product: CASTSSPTGDWWGYTF. Filled out from reference TRBV19 and TRBJ1-2, the complete variable domain reads DGGITQSPKYLFRKEGQNVTLSCEQNLNHDAMYWYRQDPGQGLRLIYYSQIVNDFQKGDIAEGYSVSREKKESFPLTVTSAQKNPTAFYLCASTSSPTGDWWGYTFGSGTRLTVV.

The V and J genes are TRBV29-1 and TRBJ1-1; TRBD1 is a possible D gene (6 bases). This CDR3 is built from 13 residues. CDR1 SQVTM and CDR2 ANQGSEA come from the germline V gene. Trimming cost V 1 base and J 1 base, with 7 bases left between them. The CDR3 nucleotides are TGCAGCGTTGAAGGACAGGCGAACACTGAAGCTTTCTTT. Translation gives CSVEGQANTEAFF.

V is TRBV7-8 and J is TRBJ2-3; 8 bases map to TRBD2. Trimming cost V 0 bases and J 0 bases; bases outside gene matches: 2. Germline assignment: CDR1 SGHVS and CDR2 FQNEAQ. There are 16 residues in the CDR3. The CDR3 DNA sequence: TGTGCCAGCAGCTTAGCCGGGACTAGTAGCACAGATACGCAGTATTTT. It specifies CASSLAGTSSTDTQYF.

Points on this clone: Other DNA sequences within the sample encode an identical CDR3. This chain connects TRBV27 to TRBJ2-7; perhaps TRBD1 as D (6 bases). The CDR3 is 13 amino acids. Trimming cost V 3 bases and J 1 base, with 7 bases left between them. Looked up from germline, CDR1 is MNHEY and CDR2 is SMNVEV (reference sequence). The DNA of the CDR3 is TGTGCCAGCAGTTTCGGACAGTCCTACGAGCAGTACTTC. Protein product: CASSFGQSYEQYF.

This chain uses TRBV3-1 (or the pseudogene TRBV3-2) with TRBJ2-7, with 14 bases matching TRBD2. Germline CDR1 LGHDT, CDR2 YNNKEL (reference sequence). Trimming at V came to 2 bases and at J to 4 bases, leaving 7 bases not matched to a gene. CDR3 length: 17 residues. CDR3 sequence (DNA): TGTGCCAGCAGCCAACCGGGACTAGCGGGAGTCACGTACGAGCAGTACTTC. This codes for CASSQPGLAGVTYEQYF.

The chain joins TRBV11-2 to TRBJ1-4; 7 nucleotides align to TRBD1. With 6 bases clipped from V and 5 bases from J, the junction kept 9 bases outside the gene matches. Germline assignment: CDR1 SGHAT and CDR2 FQNNGV. This CDR3 contains 15 residues. In DNA form, the CDR3 reads TGTGCCAGCAGTCAAACCGGGACAGCGAATGAAAAACTGTTTTTT. Protein product: CASSQTGTANEKLFF.

CDR3 protein: CASSQDSGSTDTQYF. As DNA, the CDR3 is TGCGCCAGCAGCCAAGATAGCGGAAGCACAGATACGCAGTATTTT. The V gene is TRBV4-3, the J gene TRBJ2-3, with D possibly matching TRBD2 (6 bases). The CDR3 has 15 amino acids. The germline V gene has CDR1 LGHNA and CDR2 YSLEER. Between the trimmed V and J ends, which lost 0 bases and 0 bases, there was a span of 7 bases.

This chain uses TRBV19 with TRBJ1-5; the match to TRBD1 covers 9 bases. The trim removed 6 bases at V and 1 base at J, leaving 1 base unmatched. There are 14 residues in the CDR3. Germline V lookup: CDR1 LNHDA, CDR2 SQIVND (reference sequence). CDR3 nucleotides: TGTGCCAGTAGAGGACAGGGGAGCAATCAGCCCCAGCATTTT. The encoded protein is CASRGQGSNQPQHF.

The CDR3 region has the DNA TGTGCCAGTACTCGAGCGGGGGGGCTACGAGATGAGCAGTTCTTC. This sequence encodes CASTRAGGLRDEQFF. The chain joins TRBV19 to TRBJ2-1; 10 nucleotides match TRBD2. CDR1 LNHDA and CDR2 SQIVND come from the germline V gene (reference sequence). Trimming cost V 7 bases and J 8 bases; bases outside gene matches: 11. This CDR3 contains 15 residues.

This clone was counted a few times. The chain carries TRBV5-1 and TRBJ1-4; D ambiguous. Per the germline V gene, CDR1 is SGHRS and CDR2 is YFSETQ. The CDR3 has 15 residues. V was shortened by 1 base and J by 8 bases, with 15 bases between the two germline ends. The CDR3 DNA is TGCGCCAGCAGCTTGACCGGGGAGAGGCGAGAAAAACTGTTTTTT. It encodes CASSLTGERREKLFF.

This chain uses TRBV19 with TRBJ1-2, with 10 bases identical to TRBD1. Losses at the gene ends were 3 bases for V and 2 bases for J; bases not matched to a gene: 9. CDR3 size: 17 residues. Per the germline V gene, CDR1 is LNHDA and CDR2 is SQIVND (reference sequence). For the CDR3, the DNA is TGTGCCAGTAGTATGTCTGGGGGACAGGGGAACAACTATGGCTACACCTTC. As protein: CASSMSGGQGNNYGYTF.

The V gene is TRBV9, the J gene TRBJ1-6, with 8 bases matching TRBD1. With V trimmed by 0 bases and J by 8 bases, 7 bases remained unmatched. This CDR3 has 16 amino acids. Germline assignment: CDR1 SGDLS and CDR2 YYNGEE. The CDR3 DNA follows: TGTGCCAGCAGCGTAGGACCAGGGGGCTCGGATTCACCCCTCCACTTT. Amino acids: CASSVGPGGSDSPLHF. Full variable domain (outside the CDR3, taken from reference TRBV9 and TRBJ1-6): DSGVTQTPKHLITATGQRVTLRCSPRSGDLSVYWYQQSLDQGLQFLIQYYNGEERAKGNILERFSAQQFPDLHSELNLSSLELGDSALYFCASSVGPGGSDSPLHFGNGTRLTVT.

The chain joins TRBV4-1 to TRBJ1-5, with 7 bases lining up with TRBD1. The trim removed 4 bases at V and 5 bases at J, leaving 11 bases unmatched. Germline V gene data show CDR1 as MGHRA and CDR2 as YSYEKL. The CDR3 spans 16 residues. CDR3 in amino acids: CASSPTGTEYYQPQHF. CDR3 nucleotides: TGCGCCAGCAGCCCAACCGGGACAGAATATTATCAGCCCCAGCATTTT.

The genes are TRBV19 and TRBJ2-2; 9 nucleotides line up with TRBD2. CDR1 is LNHDA, CDR2 SQIVND, per germline (reference sequence). The V and J ends lost 5 bases and 3 bases, in that order; junction bases with no gene match: 4. This CDR3 comprises 15 residues. The CDR3 sequence is CASSHVAGDTGELFF. The CDR3 DNA reads as TGTGCCAGTAGTCACGTAGCGGGGGACACCGGGGAGCTGTTTTTT.

CDR3 residues: CASSLTGTGGTYEQYF. As DNA, the CDR3 is TGTGCCAGCAGCTTAACGGGGACAGGGGGGACCTACGAGCAGTACTTC. The chain employs TRBV7-6 and TRBJ2-7, with 11 bases fitting TRBD1. Germline assignment: CDR1 SGHVS and CDR2 FNYEAQ. The CDR3 covers 16 residues. V trimming: 2 bases; J trimming: 2 bases; junction bases outside the gene matches: 5.